This TCR beta chain was observed in a study of blood T cell repertoires in COVID-19. The wider study: Italy, Spain and the United States were the sources of the convalescent and acute COVID-19 samples. PBMCs, B-cell-depleted T cells, or T cells provided the cDNA or gDNA that made up the material.

Germline V gene data show CDR1 as SGHNT and CDR2 as YENEEA. Trimming shortened V by 4 bases and J by 4 bases, and 7 bases separated the two germline ends. The CDR3 covers 12 residues. Authors' analysis steps: Reference gene primers were amplified, and this amplification served to estimate nucleated cell counts. Some clones are missing from TCRdb's copy, which holds only in-frame ones; the method was immunoSEQ multiplex PCR. From that table come the V and J calls and clone size; the DNA was used to work out D and trimming. Of around 100,000 clones listed, approximately 92% are singletons. Sequencing used peripheral blood. This TCR derives from a man between 65 and 85 years old with acute or convalescent COVID-19. The rearrangement joins TRBV11-3 to TRBJ1-2; no clear D. The CDR3 coding sequence is TGTGCCAGCAGCTCCCTCGGCTATGGCTACACCTTC. This encodes CASSSLGYGYTF.